One sample yielded the 10 T cell receptor beta chains listed below, sequenced in a study of T cell changes during pregnancy in multiple sclerosis. The method was immunoSEQ multiplex PCR; TCRdb's version includes in-frame clones alone and lacks a portion of them. In the table there are 45,000 to 55,000 clones, roughly 89% of which are singletons. The sequenced sample was peripheral blood, obtained in the first trimester of pregnancy. The receptors shown here come from a female donor with multiple sclerosis, enrolled in a pregnancy study.

The chain employs TRBV6-4 and TRBJ2-3; 10 positions match TRBD2. Germline trimming cut 5 bases from V and 6 bases from J; bases unmatched to any gene: 11. The germline CDR1 and CDR2 sequences are MRHNA and SNTAGT. The CDR3 length is 16 residues. CDR3 in amino acids: CASSKSGGAGSDTQYF. CDR3 in DNA: TGTGCCAGCAGTAAAAGCGGGGGGGCAGGGTCGGATACGCAGTATTTT.

V is TRBV30 and J is TRBJ2-1; TRBD2 might be the D (6 bases). V was shortened by 0 bases and J by 8 bases, with 8 bases between the two germline ends. This CDR3 has 12 residues. Per germline, CDR1 GTSNPN and CDR2 SVGIG (reference sequence). This CDR3 is CAWSVGGDEQFF. The CDR3 coding sequence is TGTGCCTGGAGTGTTGGCGGGGATGAGCAGTTCTTC.

J is TRBJ2-1 and V is TRBV6-4; D might be TRBD1 (6 bases). V dropped 4 bases and J dropped 5 bases, with 9 bases sitting between them. Germline V gene lookup returns CDR1 MRHNA and CDR2 SNTAGT. CDR3 size: 13 residues. The CDR3 sequence is CASSAGTNNEQFF. CDR3 sequence (DNA): TGTGCCAGCAGTGCCGGGACAAACAATGAGCAGTTCTTC.

The rearrangement links TRBV7-3 to TRBJ2-5; D is possibly TRBD1 (5 bases). V was shortened by 5 bases and J by 4 bases, with 11 bases between the two germline ends. The CDR3 is made up of 13 amino acids. Germline CDR1 reads SGHTA; CDR2 reads FQGTGA. DNA for the CDR3: TGTGCCAGCAGCCCCAGGGTAGGAGAGACCCAGTACTTC. Translation gives CASSPRVGETQYF.

This clone appeared a few times. The chain has TRBV2 and TRBJ1-6; D is possibly TRBD1 (5 bases). The CDR3 has 15 amino acids. CDR1 and CDR2 from the germline V gene are SNHLY and FYNNEI. V gave up 4 bases and J gave up 5 bases, with 12 bases separating them. The CDR3 here is CASSVRTSDNSPLHF. The CDR3 DNA follows: TGTGCCAGCAGTGTGAGGACATCCGATAATTCACCCCTCCACTTT.

V is TRBV6-1 and J is TRBJ1-4; 12 bases fit TRBD1. CDR1 and CDR2 from the germline V gene are MNHNS and SASEGT. The length of the CDR3 is 15 residues. Losses at the gene ends were 3 bases for V and 8 bases for J; bases not matched to a gene: 4. CDR3 sequence reads: CASSDPGQGAEKLFF. CDR3 sequence (DNA): TGTGCCAGCAGTGACCCGGGACAGGGGGCCGAAAAACTGTTTTTT.

The chain employs TRBV7-8 and TRBJ2-3; 13 nucleotides agree with TRBD2. Germline loops: CDR1 SGHVS, CDR2 FQNEAQ. The CDR3 has 16 residues. V lost 4 bases, J lost 3 bases, and 4 bases stayed unmatched. The DNA of the CDR3 is TGTGCCAGCAGCTCCCGACTAGCGGGGGGTACAGATACGCAGTATTTT. As protein: CASSSRLAGGTDTQYF.

The chain links TRBV4-2 to TRBJ2-7; TRBD2 matches 10 bases. J lost 7 bases, V lost 8 bases, and 11 bases had no gene match. This CDR3 spans 14 amino acids. Germline V CDR1 and CDR2: LGHNA, YNFKEQ. The CDR3 region has the DNA TGTGCCAGCGGCGGCACTAGCGGGGCCCGGGAGCAGTACTTC. Protein: CASGGTSGAREQYF.

The chain links TRBV4-3 to TRBJ1-5; D possibly corresponds to TRBD1 (5 bases). Trimming took off 0 bases at V and 3 bases at J, with 18 bases between the two ends. The CDR3 is made up of 18 amino acids. The germline V gene encodes CDR1 LGHNA and CDR2 YSLEER. This chain's CDR3 is CASSQDLPVRDHNQPQHF. For the CDR3, the DNA is TGCGCCAGCAGCCAAGATTTACCCGTCAGGGATCACAATCAGCCCCAGCATTTT.

The CDR3 reads CASSLLGGTEAFF. The CDR3 DNA is TGTGCCAGCAGTTTATTGGGGGGAACTGAAGCTTTCTTT. The chain employs TRBV27 and TRBJ1-1, with a weak D call TRBD1 (5 bases). The CDR3 extends over 13 amino acids. Germline CDR1 reads MNHEY; CDR2 reads SMNVEV (reference sequence). V was cut by 1 base and J by 5 bases, with 8 bases left in between.